The next 8 T cell receptor beta chains were all read from a single sample in a study of a mutant IDH1 vaccine in newly diagnosed glioma. Method: immunoSEQ multiplex PCR; TCRdb's copy keeps in-frame clones and lacks some. The repertoire holds some 51,000 clones, just under 80% seen once, with 1.8% in the top ten. Antigens of these TCRs are unknown. Time point here: week 5, during vaccination. In the vaccine, a single dose held 300 ug of the mutant IDH1 20-mer peptide, along with topical imiquimod. The input for sequencing was PBMCs, taken from a glioma patient whose treatment included an IDH1 peptide vaccine. These receptors all stem from a woman aged 40 to 50 with glioma.

The table lists this clone with a count of one. The V call is TRBV11-1, the J call TRBJ2-7, with 7 bases identical to TRBD1. The CDR3 covers 17 residues. Germline CDR1 and CDR2: SGHAT and FQDESV (reference sequence). V trimming: 0 bases; J trimming: 2 bases; junction bases outside the gene matches: 10. CDR3 protein: CASSLAGIGTVPYEQYF. The CDR3 DNA is TGTGCCAGCAGCTTAGCGGGCATTGGGACAGTACCCTACGAGCAGTACTTC.

The V gene is TRBV7-9, the J gene TRBJ2-6; D is unresolved. The CDR3 covers 14 residues. Between the trimmed V and J ends, which lost 1 base and 4 bases, there was a span of 5 bases. Germline V gives CDR1 SEHNR, CDR2 FQNEAQ (reference sequence). CDR3 in amino acids: CASSLETGANVLTF. For the CDR3, the DNA is TGTGCCAGCAGCTTAGAAACGGGGGCCAACGTCCTGACTTTC. The full variable domain, rest sourced from reference TRBV7-9 and TRBJ2-6, is DTGVSQNPRHKITKRGQNVTFRCDPISEHNRLYWYRQTLGQGPEFLTYFQNEAQLEKSRLLSDRFSAERPKGSFSTLEIQRTEQGDSAMYLCASSLETGANVLTFGAGSRLTVL.

This chain links TRBV13 with TRBJ1-2; 9 bases align to TRBD1. Germline V gene data show CDR1 as PRHDT and CDR2 as FYEKMQ (reference sequence). The CDR3 runs 15 residues. With V trimmed by 5 bases and J by 3 bases, 7 bases remained unmatched. The CDR3 here is CASSQGQGIDYGYTF. DNA of the CDR3: TGTGCCAGCAGCCAGGGACAGGGAATCGACTATGGCTACACCTTC.

The chain is built from TRBV27 and TRBJ2-1, with D tentatively TRBD1 (6 bases). CDR3 length: 13 residues. V was pared by 6 bases and J by 4 bases, with 10 bases between. CDR1 is MNHEY, CDR2 SMNVEV, per germline (reference sequence). As DNA, the CDR3 is TGTGCCAGCAGCCCGGACAGATACAATGAGCAGTTCTTC. Translated: CASSPDRYNEQFF.

This chain uses TRBV6-5 with TRBJ2-7; D unclear. Trimming shortened V by 6 bases and J by 2 bases, and 14 bases separated the two germline ends. Germline lookup yields CDR1 MNHEY and CDR2 SVGAGI. CDR3 length: 14 residues. The CDR3 nucleotides read TGTGCCAGCAGCTCGGACGGGTGGGCCTACGAGCAGTACTTC. Amino acids: CASSSDGWAYEQYF.

The CDR3 DNA reads TGTGCCAGCTCCGACGGACAGAATTCACCCCTCCACTTT. This gives the protein CASSDGQNSPLHF. This sequence joins TRBV18 and TRBJ1-6; perhaps TRBD1 as D (6 bases). Germline V gene lookup returns CDR1 KGHSH and CDR2 LQKENI. The V and J ends lost 6 bases and 7 bases respectively, with 10 bases between them. The CDR3 has 13 amino acids.

This clone was counted a single time. This chain joins TRBV4-2 and TRBJ2-5; D could derive from TRBD1 or TRBD2 (6 bases each). V lost 1 base to trimming and J lost 3 bases, with 12 bases between them. CDR3 size: 15 residues. Germline CDR1 reads LGHNA; CDR2 reads YNFKEQ. The CDR3 is CASSQGGGPEETQYF. The CDR3 DNA sequence: TGTGCCAGCAGCCAAGGTGGGGGGCCGGAAGAGACCCAGTACTTC.

The chain links TRBV4-3 to TRBJ2-1; weak D call: TRBD2 (6 bases). The V end was cut by 0 bases, the J end by 5 bases, with 8 bases between. The CDR3 consists of 14 residues. CDR1 and CDR2 from the germline V gene are LGHNA and YSLEER. The CDR3 DNA reads TGCGCCAGCAGCCAAGATTGGACTAACAATGAGCAGTTCTTC. It is translated as CASSQDWTNNEQFF.